The 10 T cell receptor beta chains presented below share a single source sample, sequenced in a study of technical replicates of blood from several donors (dated by TCRdb to about 2017). Libraries were prepared through the immunoSEQ multiplex PCR assay. The table was pulled from immuneACCESS by TCRdb, which kept in-frame rearrangements only. Such tables lose some clones; where checked, under half of the loss comes from unresolved V genes, and the rest has no known cause. The sample table contains approximately 50,000 clones; only one count was recorded for approximately 95% of them. 0.3% to 0.4% of the sample is held by the ten biggest clonotypes. Sequencing was done on a sample of T cells isolated from PBMCs. These receptor sequences come from a human donor in good health.

This clone has a single count. The gene calls are TRBV6-5 and TRBJ2-7, with 7 positions matching TRBD1. Germline trimming cut 4 bases from V and 6 bases from J; bases unmatched to any gene: 9. The length of the CDR3 is 14 residues. CDR1 is MNHEY and CDR2 is SVGAGI in the germline V gene. Here the CDR3 DNA reads TGTGCCAGCAGTTTAAACAGGGGATTGGGCGAGCAGTACTTC. Amino acids: CASSLNRGLGEQYF.

The chain recombines TRBV5-1 with TRBJ1-3, with D possibly being TRBD1 (5 bases). Germline V lookup: CDR1 SGHRS, CDR2 YFSETQ. V lost 0 bases, J lost 1 base, and 11 bases lay in between. The CDR3 length is 16 residues. The CDR3 spells CASSLASTGSGNTIYF. As DNA, the CDR3 is TGCGCCAGCAGCTTGGCAAGCACAGGTTCTGGAAACACCATATATTTT.

This chain uses TRBV10-3 with TRBJ1-2; TRBD1 matches at 9 bases. The length of the CDR3 is 14 residues. Per germline, CDR1 ENHRY and CDR2 SYGVKD. V gave up 8 bases and J gave up 7 bases; unmatched junction bases: 11. The CDR3 DNA reads TGTGCCATCCGCATCGGGACAGGGAGTGGTGGCTACACCTTC. Translated, it gives CAIRIGTGSGGYTF.

The rearrangement links TRBV7-2 to TRBJ1-2; weak D call: TRBD1 (6 bases). CDR1 SGHTA and CDR2 FQGNSA come from the germline V gene. V was pared by 1 base and J by 4 bases, with 13 bases between. The CDR3 spans 15 residues. DNA of the CDR3: TGTGCCAGCAGCTTAGACTCAGGGGCAAGCTATGGCTACACCTTC. Encoded protein: CASSLDSGASYGYTF.

This sequence joins TRBV25-1 and TRBJ2-3, with no clear D. This CDR3 has 11 residues. From germline, CDR1 is MGHDK and CDR2 SYGVNS. Trimming pared 4 bases from V and 5 bases from J, leaving 4 bases between. The CDR3 loop is CASSALDTQYF. For the CDR3, the DNA is TGTGCCAGCAGTGCCCTAGATACGCAGTATTTT.

V and J are TRBV9 and TRBJ2-2, with 14 bases matching TRBD2. Looked up from germline, CDR1 is SGDLS and CDR2 is YYNGEE. CDR3 length: 15 residues. The V segment lost 4 bases and the J segment 7 bases; nucleotides outside the gene matches: 3. The CDR3 is CASSLGLAGVGELFF. The CDR3 nucleotides read TGTGCCAGCAGCTTGGGACTAGCGGGAGTCGGGGAGCTGTTTTTT.

The chain combines TRBV6-1 with TRBJ2-7; TRBD2 aligns across 7 bases. The V and J ends lost 2 bases and 5 bases, in that order; junction bases with no gene match: 12. The CDR3 is 16 residues long. The germline V gene has CDR1 MNHNS and CDR2 SASEGT. This chain's CDR3 is CASSERGREIPHEQYF. The CDR3, as DNA: TGTGCCAGCAGTGAACGTGGGCGGGAGATACCGCACGAGCAGTACTTC.

The CDR3 sequence is CASSITHLSNQPQHF. Here the CDR3 DNA reads TGTGCCAGTAGTATTACTCACCTCAGCAATCAGCCCCAGCATTTT. J is TRBJ1-5 and V is TRBV19; no definite D call. CDR1 and CDR2 from the germline V gene are LNHDA and SQIVND (reference sequence). V gave up 3 bases and J gave up 1 base, with 10 bases separating them. The CDR3 loop spans 15 amino acids.

This sequence joins TRBV11-2 and TRBJ2-5; 11 bases are shared with TRBD2. CDR1 is SGHAT and CDR2 is FQNNGV in the germline V gene. Trimming removed 5 bases from V and 5 bases from J; junction bases left unmatched: 10. This CDR3 region has 16 residues. This chain's CDR3 is CASSLPETSGTETQYF. DNA of the CDR3: TGTGCCAGCAGCCTCCCGGAGACTAGCGGGACCGAGACCCAGTACTTC.

The rearrangement links TRBV5-1 to TRBJ1-4; D may be TRBD1 (5 bases). CDR1 and CDR2 (germline): SGHRS, YFSETQ. V lost 3 bases to trimming and J lost 0 bases, with 12 bases between them. The CDR3 totals 16 residues. Here the CDR3 reads CASSYGGQATNEKLFF. The CDR3 coding sequence is TGCGCCAGCAGCTATGGCGGACAAGCAACTAATGAAAAACTGTTTTTT.